Listed below are T cell receptor beta chains from one sample, sequenced in a study of shared clonotypes between healthy human individuals. TCRdb's copy holds only in-frame clones and misses some; the assay was immunoSEQ multiplex PCR. Of more than 2 million clones listed, approximately 94% are singletons. The sequenced material came from naive CD4+ T cells sorted from blood. All receptors derive from a man in his late teens or twenties in good health. The CDR3 runs from the conserved cysteine through the conserved F or W. Each record gives: V gene, J gene, clone size, CDR3 protein. A clone size is listed for some rows: how often the clone was seen (once, few, many), or a class if it is expanded.

v_gene: TRBV5-1
j_gene: TRBJ1-3
abundance: -
CDR3aa: CASSLDSSGNTIYF

v_gene: TRBV29-1
j_gene: TRBJ2-1
abundance: -
CDR3aa: CSVDSSGGSNEQFF

v_gene: TRBV2
j_gene: TRBJ1-4
abundance: -
CDR3aa: CASTVGQFNEKLFF

v_gene: TRBV10-2
j_gene: TRBJ1-2
abundance: -
CDR3aa: CASSATLTNYGYTF

v_gene: TRBV18
j_gene: TRBJ1-2
abundance: -
CDR3aa: CASSPRFQGMEDYGYTF

v_gene: TRBV5-1
j_gene: TRBJ1-2
abundance: -
CDR3aa: CASSLQVNYGYTF

v_gene: TRBV5-4
j_gene: TRBJ1-1
abundance: -
CDR3aa: CASSRAGANTEAFF

v_gene: TRBV2
j_gene: TRBJ2-3
abundance: -
CDR3aa: CASSQLAFSPDTQYF

v_gene: TRBV27
j_gene: TRBJ2-6
abundance: -
CDR3aa: CASSSLGAGANVLTF

v_gene: TRBV7-2
j_gene: TRBJ2-1
abundance: -
CDR3aa: CASSPTGGTSYNEQFF

v_gene: TRBV11-2
j_gene: TRBJ2-3
abundance: -
CDR3aa: CASSLDRFADTQYF

v_gene: TRBV28
j_gene: TRBJ2-5
abundance: -
CDR3aa: CASSFSGGGETQYF

v_gene: TRBV7-2
j_gene: TRBJ1-5
abundance: few
CDR3aa: CASSLDSNQPQHF

v_gene: TRBV5-6
j_gene: TRBJ1-6
abundance: -
CDR3aa: CASSSTGLLSTLHF

v_gene: TRBV27
j_gene: TRBJ2-3
abundance: -
CDR3aa: CASSYGTGITSTDTQYF

v_gene: TRBV2
j_gene: TRBJ1-6
abundance: -
CDR3aa: CASSKLTTGVNSPLHF

v_gene: TRBV7-9
j_gene: TRBJ1-5
abundance: -
CDR3aa: CASSRPGGEINQPQHF

v_gene: TRBV10-2
j_gene: TRBJ2-7
abundance: -
CDR3aa: CASSEPQGLHEQYF

v_gene: TRBV5-4
j_gene: TRBJ2-5
abundance: -
CDR3aa: CASSSGLQGTQYF

v_gene: TRBV7-2
j_gene: TRBJ2-7
abundance: once
CDR3aa: CASSLAGSDYEQYF

v_gene: TRBV27
j_gene: TRBJ2-7
abundance: -
CDR3aa: CASSSSTEQYF

v_gene: TRBV6-1
j_gene: TRBJ2-3
abundance: -
CDR3aa: CPQGLTDTQYF

v_gene: TRBV5-4
j_gene: TRBJ1-4
abundance: -
CDR3aa: CASSFDRQGNNEKLFF

v_gene: TRBV5-4
j_gene: TRBJ2-2
abundance: -
CDR3aa: CASSLGGRSGELFF

v_gene: TRBV5-1
j_gene: TRBJ1-6
abundance: -
CDR3aa: CASSPIHDARGSPLHF

v_gene: TRBV27
j_gene: TRBJ1-1
abundance: -
CDR3aa: CASSATGILDTEAFF

v_gene: TRBV9
j_gene: TRBJ2-7
abundance: -
CDR3aa: CASSVEVDSGIYEQYF

v_gene: TRBV5-1
j_gene: TRBJ1-3
abundance: -
CDR3aa: CASSLDLRGNSGNTIYF

v_gene: TRBV28
j_gene: TRBJ1-4
abundance: -
CDR3aa: CASSLYSTNEKLFF

v_gene: TRBV9
j_gene: TRBJ2-7
abundance: -
CDR3aa: CASSVGGGTSGYEQYF

v_gene: TRBV28
j_gene: TRBJ1-2
abundance: -
CDR3aa: CASSTPMTENYGYTF

v_gene: TRBV11-1
j_gene: TRBJ2-7
abundance: -
CDR3aa: CASSWGRNSYEQYF

v_gene: TRBV30
j_gene: TRBJ1-5
abundance: -
CDR3aa: CAWKKGTGGEQPQHF

v_gene: TRBV18
j_gene: TRBJ2-1
abundance: -
CDR3aa: CASSLNRVNEQFF

v_gene: TRBV7-9
j_gene: TRBJ1-5
abundance: once
CDR3aa: CASSGHPGLLGNQPQHF

v_gene: TRBV19
j_gene: TRBJ1-6
abundance: -
CDR3aa: CASSRHDNSPLHF

v_gene: TRBV5-4
j_gene: TRBJ2-7
abundance: -
CDR3aa: CASSLGTGVSEQYF

v_gene: TRBV5-6
j_gene: TRBJ2-7
abundance: once
CDR3aa: CASSPASSSYEQYF

v_gene: TRBV15
j_gene: TRBJ1-2
abundance: -
CDR3aa: CATSRDHPGIDGYTF

v_gene: TRBV29-1
j_gene: TRBJ2-3
abundance: -
CDR3aa: CSVDYPLSDTQYF

v_gene: TRBV2
j_gene: TRBJ2-7
abundance: -
CDR3aa: CASRGLAGVNEQYF

v_gene: TRBV10-3
j_gene: TRBJ2-1
abundance: -
CDR3aa: CAIRGQGTYNEQFF

v_gene: TRBV25-1
j_gene: TRBJ1-2
abundance: -
CDR3aa: CASSAVLGRGYTF

v_gene: TRBV5-1
j_gene: TRBJ1-2
abundance: -
CDR3aa: CASSSQILPNYGYTF

v_gene: TRBV5-1
j_gene: TRBJ2-2
abundance: -
CDR3aa: CASSLYAGTPGELFF

v_gene: TRBV28
j_gene: TRBJ1-5
abundance: -
CDR3aa: CASSFVQQVPNQPQHF

v_gene: TRBV6-5
j_gene: TRBJ2-7
abundance: -
CDR3aa: CASSYGGEQYF

v_gene: TRBV4-3
j_gene: TRBJ2-5
abundance: once
CDR3aa: CASSQTGRETQYF

v_gene: TRBV19
j_gene: TRBJ1-2
abundance: -
CDR3aa: CASIGVGEPNYGYTF

v_gene: TRBV5-1
j_gene: TRBJ2-1
abundance: -
CDR3aa: CASSLRLGSLSDEQFF

v_gene: TRBV5-1
j_gene: TRBJ1-6
abundance: -
CDR3aa: CASSPGQFNSPLHF

v_gene: TRBV19
j_gene: TRBJ1-6
abundance: -
CDR3aa: CASSIGVYGSNSPLHF

v_gene: TRBV6-1
j_gene: TRBJ2-5
abundance: -
CDR3aa: CASSGDSRGAQYF

v_gene: TRBV5-1
j_gene: TRBJ1-6
abundance: -
CDR3aa: CASSLEGADNSPLHF

v_gene: TRBV11-2
j_gene: TRBJ1-1
abundance: -
CDR3aa: CASSLGGWNTEAFF

v_gene: TRBV18
j_gene: TRBJ1-1
abundance: -
CDR3aa: CASQGPNTEAFF

v_gene: TRBV2
j_gene: TRBJ1-5
abundance: -
CDR3aa: CASSETAPSSPQHF